Listed below are T cell receptor beta chains from one sample, sequenced in a study of T cells after yellow fever vaccination. A single record per CDR3 protein comes from TCRdb applying MiXCR to the 5' RACE reads. Of approximately 300,000 distinct CDR3 sequences in the sample, about 10% were seen once. Material: CD4+ T cells sorted from PBMCs, obtained 45 days after the yellow fever booster vaccination. These TCRs come from a young man who received the YFV17D yellow fever vaccine. CDR3s include the opening cysteine and the closing phenylalanine or tryptophan. A D gene is named only where the DNA matches it firmly. Rows may omit the clone size; those that give it use once, few, many or a size class.

j_call d_call clone_size v_call cdr3_aa cdr3_nt
TRBJ2-3 NA few TRBV6-2/TRBV6-3 CASSYSVQLTDTQYF TGTGCCAGCAGTTACTCGGTACAACTCACAGATACGCAGTATTTT
TRBJ2-4 TRBD1 NA TRBV12-3/TRBV12-4 CASSATGTENIQYF TGTGCCAGCAGTGCAACCGGGACAGAAAACATTCAGTACTTC
TRBJ2-3 TRBD2 few TRBV18 CASSASGGAIDTQYF TGTGCCAGCTCAGCTAGCGGGGGGGCCATCGATACGCAGTATTTT
TRBJ2-6 TRBD2 few TRBV7-6 CASSPRGGAGANVLTF TGTGCCAGCAGCCCCCGGGGGGGGGCTGGGGCCAACGTCCTGACTTTC
TRBJ2-7 NA few TRBV10-2 CASSDQGSPDYEQYF TGCGCCAGCAGTGACCAGGGTTCCCCTGACTACGAGCAGTACTTC
TRBJ2-3 TRBD2 many TRBV6-4 CASSASSGGTDTQYF TGTGCCAGCAGTGCCTCTAGCGGGGGGACAGATACGCAGTATTTT
TRBJ2-7 NA few TRBV6-2/TRBV6-3 CASSYLARNHEQYF TGTGCCAGCAGTTACCTGGCGCGAAACCACGAGCAGTACTTC
TRBJ1-6 TRBD1 NA TRBV20-1 CSASGGTGFDSPLHF TGCAGTGCTTCCGGTGGGACAGGCTTTGATTCACCCCTCCACTTT
TRBJ1-1 NA NA TRBV11-2 CASSLVGRTEAFF TGTGCCAGCAGCTTAGTAGGCCGTACTGAAGCTTTCTTT
TRBJ1-2 NA NA TRBV7-8 CASSASTGSGYTF TGTGCCAGCAGCGCCTCGACAGGTTCTGGCTACACCTTC
TRBJ1-5 NA NA TRBV27 CASRWGVNQPQHF TGTGCCAGCAGATGGGGGGTCAATCAGCCCCAGCATTTT
TRBJ1-2 NA NA TRBV29-1 CSVLTAIYGYTF TGCAGCGTCCTCACAGCAATCTATGGCTACACCTTC
TRBJ1-6 NA many TRBV12-3/TRBV12-4 CASSFAGLNSPLHF TGTGCCAGCAGTTTTGCAGGCCTTAATTCACCCCTCCACTTT
TRBJ2-5 NA once TRBV5-1 CASSGEDFTETQYF TGCGCCAGCAGTGGTGAGGACTTTACGGAGACCCAGTACTTC
TRBJ2-7 NA few TRBV10-1 CASSESGRPYEQYF TGCGCCAGCAGTGAGTCAGGCCGCCCCTACGAGCAGTACTTC
TRBJ2-3 TRBD1 few TRBV7-6 CASSSDRGRTDTQYF TGTGCCAGCAGTTCCGACAGGGGGCGTACAGATACGCAGTATTTT
TRBJ1-5 NA few TRBV12-3/TRBV12-4 CASSTRTFSNQPQHF TGTGCCAGCAGTACCCGGACATTTAGCAATCAGCCCCAGCATTTT
TRBJ2-5 NA once TRBV29-1 CSVVRGRGETQYF TGCAGCGTTGTCCGGGGCAGGGGCGAGACCCAGTACTTC
TRBJ2-1 TRBD2 NA TRBV4-2 CASSQGISSGGGYNEQFF TGTGCCAGCAGCCAAGGAATCTCTAGCGGGGGGGGATATAATGAGCAGTTCTTC
TRBJ1-2 TRBD1 NA TRBV6-2/TRBV6-3 CASSQRTGDYGYTF TGTGCCAGCAGTCAACGGACAGGCGACTATGGCTACACCTTC
TRBJ1-1 TRBD1 few TRBV6-5 CASRLTGAMNTEAFF TGTGCCAGCAGGCTTACAGGGGCTATGAACACTGAAGCTTTCTTT
TRBJ2-7 NA many TRBV7-2 CASSLGSDRGWVEQYF TGTGCCAGCAGCTTAGGGTCCGACCGAGGCTGGGTTGAGCAGTACTTC
TRBJ2-7 NA many TRBV4-1 CASSQEQNRAYEQYF TGCGCCAGCAGCCAAGAACAGAACAGGGCCTACGAGCAGTACTTC
TRBJ1-2 NA NA TRBV28 CASSPPGNPWGYTF TGTGCCAGCAGTCCCCCCGGGAACCCGTGGGGCTACACCTTC
TRBJ1-6 TRBD1 NA TRBV10-3 CAISESPGTGRSPLHF TGTGCCATCAGTGAGTCCCCCGGGACAGGGCGGTCACCCCTCCACTTT
TRBJ1-4 NA NA TRBV21-1 CASSKGGGDEKLFF TGTGCCAGCAGCAAAGGGGGTGGGGATGAAAAACTGTTTTTT
TRBJ2-5 TRBD1 few TRBV5-4 CASSSNRGQETQYF TGTGCCAGCAGCTCCAACAGGGGACAAGAGACCCAGTACTTC
TRBJ2-7 NA NA TRBV29-1 CSVDSGYEQYF TGCAGCGTTGATAGTGGATACGAGCAGTACTTC
TRBJ2-2 NA NA TRBV7-2 CASIGGSYTGELFF TGTGCCAGCATTGGGGGCTCCTACACCGGGGAGCTGTTTTTT
TRBJ2-3 NA few TRBV5-1 CASSPGGRGRTDTQYF TGCGCCAGCAGCCCTGGGGGTCGGGGGCGCACAGATACGCAGTATTTT
TRBJ1-5 NA NA TRBV19 CASTRGRGDNQPQHF TGTGCCAGTACCCGCGGACGGGGAGACAATCAGCCCCAGCATTTT
TRBJ1-5 NA few TRBV20-1 CSARGAYRELSNQPQHF TGCAGTGCTAGAGGGGCCTACAGGGAGTTGAGCAATCAGCCCCAGCATTTT
TRBJ2-5 TRBD2 NA TRBV18 CASSREGRSETQYF TGTGCCAGCTCGCGGGAGGGACGCTCAGAGACCCAGTACTTC
TRBJ1-5 TRBD1 few TRBV20-1 CSAPRTGLSNQPQHF TGCAGTGCTCCAAGGACAGGGCTTAGCAATCAGCCCCAGCATTTT
TRBJ1-5 TRBD1 few TRBV20-1 CSARRDRGGQPQHF TGCAGTGCTAGAAGGGACAGGGGCGGCCAGCCCCAGCATTTT
TRBJ1-1 TRBD1 many TRBV24-1 CATSDWSGGQEGKAFF TGTGCCACCAGTGATTGGTCCGGTGGACAGGAGGGGAAGGCTTTCTTT
TRBJ2-2 NA NA TRBV11-2 CASSFSGKTGELFF TGTGCCAGCAGCTTTAGCGGAAAGACCGGGGAGCTGTTTTTT
TRBJ2-2 TRBD2 NA TRBV12-3/TRBV12-4 CASSPSSRGGVGELFF TGTGCCAGCAGCCCCTCCTCTCGCGGGGGGGTCGGGGAGCTGTTTTTT
TRBJ1-1 NA NA TRBV10-3 CAISERGSMNTEAFF TGTGCCATCAGTGAACGAGGGTCCATGAACACTGAAGCTTTCTTT
TRBJ1-2 TRBD1 NA TRBV24-1 CATSDGTDYGYTF TGTGCCACCAGTGACGGGACAGACTATGGCTACACCTTC
TRBJ2-2 TRBD2 few TRBV10-3 CAITGGGANTGELFF TGTGCCATCACCGGCGGGGGGGCGAACACCGGGGAGCTGTTTTTT
TRBJ2-2 TRBD1 NA TRBV3-1 CASSLGTGGNTGELFF TGTGCCAGCAGCCTAGGGACAGGGGGCAACACCGGGGAGCTGTTTTTT
TRBJ2-2 NA many TRBV4-2 CASSLRQAKNTGELFF TGTGCCAGCAGCCTTCGACAGGCGAAGAACACCGGGGAGCTGTTTTTT
TRBJ1-4 NA many TRBV9 CASSVDVGATNEKLFF TGTGCCAGCAGCGTAGATGTTGGAGCAACTAATGAAAAACTGTTTTTT
TRBJ1-1 NA NA TRBV7-3 CASSATGSDTEAFF TGTGCCAGCAGCGCTACAGGGAGCGACACTGAAGCTTTCTTT
TRBJ1-4 NA many TRBV4-3 CASSQDHARGEKLFF TGCGCCAGCAGCCAAGATCACGCCAGAGGAGAAAAACTGTTTTTT
TRBJ1-1 TRBD1 NA TRBV9 CASTGVQGAEAFF TGTGCCAGCACAGGGGTTCAGGGGGCCGAAGCTTTCTTT
TRBJ2-7 TRBD1 NA TRBV12-3/TRBV12-4 CASSLRTGDSYEQYF TGTGCCAGCAGTTTAAGGACAGGTGACAGCTACGAGCAGTACTTC
TRBJ2-5 NA few TRBV4-1 CASSQIGTSQETQYF TGCGCCAGCAGCCAGATTGGGACTTCTCAAGAGACCCAGTACTTC
TRBJ2-6 TRBD1 NA TRBV19 CASSSQGTANVLTF TGTGCCAGTAGTTCACAGGGGACAGCCAACGTCCTGACTTTC
TRBJ2-2 NA NA TRBV10-3 CAISESGRGVTGELFF TGTGCCATCAGTGAGTCTGGGAGAGGGGTCACCGGGGAGCTGTTTTTT
TRBJ2-1 TRBD2 NA TRBV11-2 CASSLAGAGAPNEQFF TGTGCCAGCAGCTTAGCCGGAGCGGGGGCCCCCAATGAGCAGTTCTTC
TRBJ2-5 TRBD2 NA TRBV6-5 CASSYSGTSDTGQETQYF TGTGCCAGCAGTTATTCCGGGACTAGCGATACCGGACAAGAGACCCAGTACTTC
TRBJ2-5 NA many TRBV20-1 CSVLLGGAGETQYF TGCAGTGTCCTCTTAGGGGGGGCAGGGGAGACCCAGTACTTC
TRBJ1-6 NA few TRBV6-6 CASSPSTSPLHF TGTGCCAGCAGTCCATCGACTTCACCCCTCCACTTT
TRBJ1-1 NA few TRBV5-1 CASSSPPNTEAFF TGCGCCAGCAGCTCGCCCCCGAACACTGAAGCTTTCTTT
TRBJ1-1 NA NA TRBV19 CASSRAGIMNTEAFF TGTGCCAGTAGTCGGGCGGGAATAATGAACACTGAAGCTTTCTTT